The 23 T cell receptor beta chains below were found in one sample sequenced in a study of Ad26.COV2.S vaccination and SARS-CoV-2 variants. Here immunoSEQ multiplex PCR was the method, and the copy in TCRdb shows in-frame clones only, minus some. This table has some 340,000 clones, around 84% appearing once. Treatment of the sample: 19 received Ad26.COV2.S at low or high dose, single or two shots; about 5 received placebo; per-sample allocation not given. Specimens were obtained on day 63 following the first vaccine or placebo injection. The specimen was peripheral blood, collected in a trial of Ad26.COV2.S vaccine versus placebo. The source of these receptors is a person between 18 and 59 years old who received the Ad26.COV2.S COVID-19 vaccine or a placebo.

This rearrangement joins TRBV5-1 to TRBJ2-6; TRBD1 or TRBD2 may be the D gene (5 bases each). The length of the CDR3 is 17 residues. Germline assignment: CDR1 SGHRS and CDR2 YFSETQ. V was trimmed by 4 bases and J by 0 bases, leaving 14 bases between them. CDR3 sequence reads: CASSPGTINSGANVLTF. For the CDR3, the DNA is TGCGCCAGCAGCCCTGGGACGATCAACTCTGGGGCCAACGTCCTGACTTTC.

The chain has TRBV3-1 (or the pseudogene TRBV3-2) and TRBJ2-3; TRBD2 matches at 15 bases. The J segment lost 2 bases and the V segment lost 4 bases, leaving 7 bases of the junction unmatched. The germline V gene has CDR1 LGHDT and CDR2 YNNKEL (reference sequence). The CDR3 is 18 residues long. CDR3: CASSRTSGGAPPTDTQYF. DNA of the CDR3: TGTGCCAGCAGCCGGACTAGCGGGGGGGCACCTCCCACAGATACGCAGTATTTT.

The rearrangement uses TRBV6-5 and TRBJ1-2; no clear D gene. CDR1 and CDR2 (germline): MNHEY, SVGAGI. This CDR3 region has 12 residues. The V end lost 3 bases, the J end lost 2 bases, and 4 bases lay between the germline ends. The CDR3 loop is CASSYDNYGYTF. The CDR3 DNA is TGTGCCAGCAGTTATGACAACTATGGCTACACCTTC.

This clone showed up just a few times. The chain employs TRBV11-2 and TRBJ1-2; a weak D match, TRBD1 (5 bases). Between the trimmed V and J ends, which lost 5 bases and 6 bases, there was a span of 16 bases. CDR3 size: 14 residues. Germline V gives CDR1 SGHAT, CDR2 FQNNGV. CDR3 sequence: CASSLNDPTDGYTF. The CDR3 DNA reads TGTGCCAGCAGCCTAAATGACCCGACAGATGGCTACACCTTC.

The rearrangement uses TRBV11-3 and TRBJ2-2; no clear D. CDR1 is SGHNT, CDR2 YENEEA, per germline. The V and J ends lost 3 bases and 2 bases respectively, with 10 bases between them. This CDR3 has 15 residues. As DNA, the CDR3 is TGTGCCAGCAGCTTGGGTTTCAGAAACACCGGGGAGCTGTTTTTT. Its protein is CASSLGFRNTGELFF.

The chain employs TRBV7-8 and TRBJ2-7; D is undetermined. Trimming left V 1 base short and J 0 bases short, with 7 bases between. The germline V gene encodes CDR1 SGHVS and CDR2 FQNEAQ. CDR3 size: 14 residues. In DNA, the CDR3 is TGTGCCAGCAGCTTAGACGACATCTCCTACGAGCAGTACTTC. It codes for CASSLDDISYEQYF.

V usage is TRBV30 and J usage is TRBJ1-1, with 7 bases aligning to TRBD1. V lost 4 bases and J lost 4; bases outside the gene matches: 6. The CDR3 is 13 amino acids. CDR1 is GTSNPN, CDR2 SVGIG, per germline (reference sequence). The CDR3: CAWKRAGGTEAFF. As DNA, the CDR3 is TGTGCCTGGAAAAGGGCAGGGGGCACTGAAGCTTTCTTT.

This chain joins TRBV10-3 and TRBJ1-5, with D unclear. This CDR3 has 12 residues. Germline V lookup: CDR1 ENHRY, CDR2 SYGVKD. Deletions cut 0 bases from V and 7 bases from J, with 4 bases between. The CDR3 is CAISESGQPQHF. The CDR3 coding sequence is TGTGCCATCAGTGAGTCCGGCCAGCCCCAGCATTTT.

The chain employs TRBV5-6 and TRBJ2-5, with D uncertain. V shed 1 base and J shed 5 bases, with 9 bases lying between them. The CDR3 totals 13 residues. Per the germline V gene, CDR1 is SGHDT and CDR2 is YYEEEE. The CDR3 protein is CASSLYGGETQYF. CDR3 coding DNA: TGTGCCAGCAGCTTGTACGGCGGCGAGACCCAGTACTTC.

This clone has just one count. The rearrangement links TRBV5-6 to TRBJ1-2; TRBD1 matches at 7 bases. The J segment lost 7 bases and the V segment lost 6 bases, leaving 9 bases of the junction unmatched. The V gene's germline CDR1 is SGHDT and CDR2 YYEEEE. CDR3 length: 13 residues. The CDR3 coding sequence is TGTGCCAGCACCCAGGACAGGCTAGGTGGCTACACCTTC. Amino acids: CASTQDRLGGYTF.

This sequence joins TRBV9 and TRBJ1-2; 10 bases map to TRBD1. V shed 0 bases and J 3 bases; nucleotides not matched to a gene: 11. The germline CDR1 and CDR2 sequences are SGDLS and YYNGEE. The CDR3 has 18 amino acids. CDR3 amino acids: CASSVARDRGFWDYGYTF. CDR3 bases: TGTGCCAGCAGCGTAGCAAGGGACAGGGGCTTCTGGGACTATGGCTACACCTTC.

The rearrangement joins TRBV5-6 to TRBJ2-5; 7 positions match TRBD2. The germline CDR1 and CDR2 sequences are SGHDT and YYEEEE. CDR3 size: 15 residues. V trimming: 2 bases; J trimming: 5 bases; junction bases outside the gene matches: 9. CDR3 residues: CASSFRLLGGETQYF. As DNA, the CDR3 is TGTGCCAGCAGCTTTAGGCTCCTCGGGGGGGAGACCCAGTACTTC.

This clone showed up just a few times. The rearrangement links TRBV7-2 to TRBJ1-6; maybe TRBD1 (5 bases). Trimming removed 4 bases at V and 7 bases at J, with 14 bases between. This CDR3 has 15 residues. Germline values: CDR1 SGHTA, CDR2 FQGNSA. This CDR3 reads CASSWDGGGNSPLHF. CDR3 nucleotide sequence: TGTGCCAGCAGCTGGGACGGCGGCGGGAATTCACCCCTCCACTTT.

V usage is TRBV7-9 and J usage is TRBJ2-3, with unresolved D. V was trimmed by 3 bases and J by 2 bases, leaving 6 bases between them. The CDR3 has 13 residues. CDR1 and CDR2 from the germline V gene are SEHNR and FQNEAQ (reference sequence). The CDR3 bases are TGTGCCAGCAGCTTTGGCTTCACAGATACGCAGTATTTT. It is translated as CASSFGFTDTQYF.

The chain employs TRBV6-6 and TRBJ2-3; weak D call: TRBD2 (6 bases). The germline CDR1 and CDR2 sequences are MNHNY and SVGAGI (reference sequence). The CDR3 has 17 amino acids. The germline V and J ends were trimmed by 5 bases and 0 bases, with 18 bases remaining between them. The CDR3 loop is CASSPEGSGFSTDTQYF. As DNA, the CDR3 is TGTGCCAGCAGTCCCGAGGGAAGCGGGTTTAGCACAGATACGCAGTATTTT.

This rearrangement joins TRBV30 to TRBJ1-4; D is undetermined. V was pared by 1 base and J by 0 bases, with 15 bases between. The germline gives CDR1 GTSNPN, CDR2 SVGIG (reference sequence). The CDR3 is 17 amino acids. CDR3 loop: CAWSAGWTTATNEKLFF. The CDR3 DNA is TGTGCCTGGAGTGCCGGCTGGACCACTGCAACTAATGAAAAACTGTTTTTT.

This chain links TRBV3-1 (or the pseudogene TRBV3-2) with TRBJ2-7, with unresolved D. V lost 4 bases to trimming and J lost 5 bases, with 21 bases between them. CDR1 and CDR2 (germline): LGHDT, YNNKEL (reference sequence). The CDR3 totals 16 residues. The CDR3 region is CASSLQRLDRFDEQYF. DNA for the CDR3: TGTGCCAGCAGCCTACAGCGACTGGATAGGTTTGACGAGCAGTACTTC.

The chain links TRBV19 to TRBJ2-1; D is perhaps TRBD1 (5 bases). Germline CDR1 reads LNHDA; CDR2 reads SQIVND (reference sequence). The CDR3 spans 14 residues. V lost 7 bases and J lost 1, with 11 bases in between. The CDR3: CASKDSTSYNEQFF. CDR3 nucleotide sequence: TGTGCCAGTAAAGACAGCACATCCTACAATGAGCAGTTCTTC. The full variable domain, rest sourced from reference TRBV19 and TRBJ2-1, is DGGITQSPKYLFRKEGQNVTLSCEQNLNHDAMYWYRQDPGQGLRLIYYSQIVNDFQKGDIAEGYSVSREKKESFPLTVTSAQKNPTAFYLCASKDSTSYNEQFFGPGTRLTVL.

This chain links TRBV18 with TRBJ2-3; no definite D call. Germline CDR1 is KGHSH and CDR2 is LQKENI. Trimming took 0 bases from V and 9 from J, leaving 7 bases between them. This CDR3 spans 12 amino acids. CDR3 region: CASSPPGPTQYF. The DNA for the CDR3 is TGTGCCAGCTCACCACCGGGTCCCACGCAGTATTTT.

This rearrangement joins TRBV9 to TRBJ2-5, with a weak D call TRBD2 (5 bases). Germline values: CDR1 SGDLS, CDR2 YYNGEE. The CDR3 runs to 13 residues. V lost 0 bases to trimming and J lost 5 bases, with 8 bases between them. CDR3 sequence reads: CASSVDWRETQYF. The CDR3 DNA is TGTGCCAGCAGCGTAGACTGGAGGGAGACCCAGTACTTC.

The rearrangement links TRBV15 to TRBJ1-2, with TRBD1 identical over 8 bases. The CDR3 extends over 14 amino acids. Germline trimming cut 0 bases from V and 8 bases from J; bases unmatched to any gene: 5. Germline CDR1 is LNHNV and CDR2 is YYDKDF (reference sequence). The CDR3 reads CATSRDRQGKGYTF. In nucleotides, the CDR3 is TGTGCCACCAGCAGAGATCGACAGGGGAAGGGCTACACCTTC. Looking up the rest from reference TRBV15 and TRBJ1-2 gives the full variable domain: DAMVIQNPRYQVTQFGKPVTLSCSQTLNHNVMYWYQQKSSQAPKLLFHYYDKDFNNEADTPDNFQSRRPNTSFCFLDIRSPGLGDTAMYLCATSRDRQGKGYTFGSGTRLTVV.

This chain connects TRBV4-1 to TRBJ1-1; a weak D match, TRBD1 (5 bases). V lost 5 bases and J 3 bases, leaving 37 bases between the germline ends. The CDR3 has 22 residues. The germline V gene has CDR1 MGHRA and CDR2 YSYEKL. The CDR3 reads CASSSTHRIPLYRQSGYTEAFF. CDR3 bases: TGCGCCAGCAGCAGTACCCATCGAATTCCGCTTTATCGACAGAGCGGGTACACTGAAGCTTTCTTT.

The chain carries TRBV5-6 and TRBJ2-2; TRBD1 matches at 8 bases. Germline CDR1 reads SGHDT; CDR2 reads YYEEEE. There are 17 residues in the CDR3. The V and J ends lost 4 bases and 4 bases, in that order; junction bases with no gene match: 12. The CDR3 here is CASSPLRTGIFTGELFF. The CDR3 DNA reads TGTGCCAGCAGCCCCCTACGGACAGGGATATTCACCGGGGAGCTGTTTTTT.